This TCR beta chain is drawn from a study of blood T cell repertoires in COVID-19. Study background: Acute-phase and convalescent COVID-19 samples originated in the United States, Italy and Spain.

The CDR3 runs 13 residues. Trimming at V came to 5 bases and at J to 6 bases, leaving 6 bases not matched to a gene. The germline V gene has CDR1 MNHEY and CDR2 SVGAGI. Some clones are missing from TCRdb's copy, which holds only in-frame ones; the method was immunoSEQ multiplex PCR. The data show around 400,000 clones, roughly 90% seen once. The sample holds one count of this clone. Participant ages covered about 18 to 89 years across 24 US areas. The chain has TRBV6-5 and TRBJ1-2, with 7 bases that match TRBD1. The receptor's source is a woman aged 18-29 years who had been exposed to COVID-19. Sequencing was done on a sample of PBMCs or T cells enriched from blood (not recorded which). CDR3 nucleotides: TGTGCCAGCAGTCGAACGACAGGGCATGGCTACACCTTC. As protein: CASSRTTGHGYTF.